The sequence of this T cell receptor beta chain was determined in a study of CD8 T cells in ankylosing spondylitis. Study-wide findings and caveats: A TCR beta motif made of several highly homologous variants seemed typical of ankylosing spondylitis blood. Both synovial fluid and blood in reactive arthritis had previously been reported to carry some motif variants. Disease-associated clones were reportedly significantly overrepresented in matched ankylosing spondylitis synovial fluid. In peripheral blood, disease-linked CD8+ clones occurred at relatively low frequencies.

Quantitative 5'-RACE with molecular barcodes produced the TCR beta libraries. Using its own MiXCR run on the 5' RACE reads, TCRdb lists one record per CDR3 protein. The sample shows about 700,000 distinct CDR3 sequences, 15% to 20% of them seen only once. This clonotype was counted only a few times. What it binds is not known. This CDR3 comprises 10 residues. Germline CDR1 and CDR2: ENHRY and SYGVKD. V was trimmed by 8 bases and J by 9 bases, leaving 8 bases between them. V and J are TRBV10-3 and TRBJ2-1, with D possibly TRBD2 on 6 matching bases. The TCR was taken from a male donor with ankylosing spondylitis. The sample consisted of blood, either unsorted or a sorted T cell fraction (not recorded which). The DNA for the CDR3 is TGTGCCATCCCCGGGGGTGAGCAGTTCTTC. Its translation is CAIPGGEQFF.